The 12 T cell receptor beta chains listed next were all sequenced from one sample in a study of naive and memory T cell subsets. The study's findings and limits: Naive repertoires, especially CD8, held a few larger clonotypes, possibly memory cells re-expressing CD45RA.

The beta constant-region primer was an equimolar mix of two oligonucleotides covering TRBC1 and TRBC2. Nested alpha and beta constant-region primers with the SP2 primer drove four PCR rounds on ligated cDNA. TCRdb itself ran the UMI-ligation and nested PCR reads through MiXCR, one entry per CDR3 protein. The sample includes about 100,000 distinct CDR3 sequences, more than 12% seen only once; the top ten take 2.8%. No antigen has been identified for these receptors. The sample comprised naive CD8+ T cells from blood. The source is a human donor in good health.

The chain links TRBV6-6 to TRBJ1-1, with D possibly being TRBD1 (5 bases). This CDR3 is 14 amino acids long. Germline CDR1 MNHNY, CDR2 SVGAGI (reference sequence). Between the trimmed V and J ends, which lost 6 bases and 3 bases, there was a span of 14 bases. The CDR3 coding sequence is TGTGCCAGCAGGGGGGGGGATACGGACACTGAAGCTTTCTTT. It codes for CASRGGDTDTEAFF.

This clonotype was detected many times. This chain links TRBV9 with TRBJ1-1, with D hard to call. The CDR3 is 11 amino acids. Germline CDR1 and CDR2: SGDLS and YYNGEE. V lost 0 bases to trimming and J lost 6 bases, with 3 bases between them. CDR3 in amino acids: CASSVGSEAFF. The CDR3, as DNA: TGTGCCAGCAGCGTAGGGTCTGAAGCTTTCTTT.

This clonotype occurred a few times. The chain carries TRBV4-2 and TRBJ1-3; unclear D gene. Per the germline V gene, CDR1 is LGHNA and CDR2 is YNFKEQ. The CDR3 contains 15 residues. V was cut by 1 base and J by 3 bases, with 10 bases left in between. The CDR3 here is CASSQGVGFGNTIYF. The CDR3 region has the DNA TGTGCCAGCAGCCAAGGGGTAGGCTTTGGAAACACCATATATTTT.

The DNA for the CDR3 is TGCAGCGTTCCCACCGCAGGGGAGCTGTTTTTT. Protein product: CSVPTAGELFF. The chain employs TRBV29-1 and TRBJ2-2; D is unresolved. Trimming left V 5 bases short and J 8 bases short, with 9 bases between. The CDR3 runs 11 residues. Germline CDR1 and CDR2: SQVTM and ANQGSEA.

Only one count was recorded for this clonotype. The chain is built from TRBV12-3 or TRBV12-4 and TRBJ2-1; D uncertain. V gave up 6 bases and J gave up 10 bases, with 13 bases separating them. CDR3 length: 12 residues. CDR3 DNA: TGTGCCAGCAGGGCTCAGCATGAGGAGCAGTTCTTC. Protein: CASRAQHEEQFF.

This clonotype was seen more than once but under ten times. The chain links TRBV20-1 to TRBJ2-7, with 8 bases lining up with TRBD1. The CDR3 totals 13 residues. Germline V lookup: CDR1 DFQATT, CDR2 SNEGSKA (reference sequence). V trimming: 6 bases; J trimming: 3 bases; junction bases outside the gene matches: 7. This chain's CDR3 is CSAARGQGYEQYF. In nucleotides, the CDR3 is TGCAGTGCCGCCCGAGGACAGGGCTACGAGCAGTACTTC.

In this sample, this clonotype turned up many times. This chain links TRBV6-5 with TRBJ2-2, with D perhaps being TRBD1 or TRBD2 (5 bases each). The V gene lost 0 bases and the J gene lost 2 bases, with 7 bases spanning the gap. Germline values: CDR1 MNHEY, CDR2 SVGAGI. The CDR3 is made up of 15 amino acids. CDR3 in amino acids: CASSYSGPNTGELFF. The CDR3 DNA sequence: TGTGCCAGCAGTTACTCGGGACCTAACACCGGGGAGCTGTTTTTT.

This clonotype was picked up a small number of times. The genes are TRBV12-3 or TRBV12-4 and TRBJ2-1, with TRBD2 identical over 13 bases. V trimming: 4 bases; J trimming: 1 base; junction bases outside the gene matches: 7. The CDR3 spans 18 residues. CDR3: CASSSGTSGIISYNEQFF. The DNA for the CDR3 is TGTGCCAGCAGTTCCGGGACTAGCGGGATTATTTCCTACAATGAGCAGTTCTTC.

This clonotype was picked up a small number of times. The chain links TRBV20-1 to TRBJ1-5, with no clear D. This CDR3 is built from 14 residues. With 1 base removed from V and 0 bases from J, the gap between germline ends came to 7 bases. Germline CDR1 reads DFQATT; CDR2 reads SNEGSKA (reference sequence). In DNA form, the CDR3 reads TGCAGTGCTAGAGGGTGGAATAGCAATCAGCCCCAGCATTTT. This translates into CSARGWNSNQPQHF.

This clonotype was seen only a few times. The V and J genes are TRBV29-1 and TRBJ1-2, with D tentatively TRBD1 (6 bases). The CDR3 totals 14 residues. Germline CDR1 and CDR2: SQVTM and ANQGSEA. Deletions cut 2 bases from V and 7 bases from J, with 17 bases between. CDR3 bases: TGCAGCGTTGAAAAAGAGCTTGACAGGTCTGGCTACACCTTC. It translates to CSVEKELDRSGYTF.

This clonotype was seen a few times. The CDR3 loop is CASSPLGQEDNEQFF. The DNA of the CDR3 is TGTGCCAGCAGTCCGCTGGGACAGGAGGACAATGAGCAGTTCTTC. The chain recombines TRBV27 with TRBJ2-1; 8 nucleotides align to TRBD1. The germline V gene encodes CDR1 MNHEY and CDR2 SMNVEV (reference sequence). CDR3 length equals 15 residues. Unmatched junction bases numbered 8, after V lost 5 bases and J lost 5 bases.

The V call is TRBV13, the J call TRBJ1-3; D is perhaps TRBD1 (5 bases). Trimming stripped 5 bases from V and 0 bases from J, with 8 bases between. CDR3 length equals 14 residues. Germline-derived CDR1 and CDR2 are PRHDT and FYEKMQ (reference sequence). The CDR3 reads CASSGGSSGNTIYF. Here the CDR3 DNA reads TGTGCCAGCAGCGGGGGGAGCTCTGGAAACACCATATATTTT.